These 3 T cell receptor beta chains were all obtained from the same sample, sequenced in a study of blood T cells in healthy people across ages. A second PCR of roughly 6 to 12 cycles used a sample-barcoded 5' primer and a J-beta primer mix. TCRdb redid the calling of the 5' RACE reads with MiXCR, one entry per CDR3 protein. This table holds about 1 million distinct CDR3 sequences, over 35% found once. Source material: blood. Receptors originate from an older woman in good health.

In its sample, this clonotype was seen a few times. This sequence may be a read error, since a much larger clone differs from it by one base. This sequence joins TRBV29-1 and TRBJ2-1; 11 nucleotides line up with TRBD1. Germline trimming cut 5 bases from V and 12 bases from J; bases unmatched to any gene: 12. This CDR3 comprises 14 residues. Germline CDR1 is SQVTM and CDR2 is ANQGSEA. Here the CDR3 reads CSVRKGQGEGGQFF. DNA of the CDR3: TGCAGCGTTCGAAAGGGACAGGGGGAGGGCGGGCAGTTCTTC.

Of note for this clonotype: This clone may be a read error of a much larger clone one base away. This chain joins TRBV11-3 and TRBJ2-1; no definite D call. Germline CDR1 SGHNT, CDR2 YENEEA. This CDR3 comprises 14 residues. DNA for the CDR3: TGTGCCGGCAGCCCCTATGACGCCTACAATGAGCAGTTCTTC. Translating gives CAGSPYDAYNEQFF.

This clonotype was seen more than once but under ten times. V gene TRBV7-2 combines with J gene TRBJ2-1; 9 positions agree with TRBD2. With 5 bases clipped from V and 3 bases from J, the junction kept 5 bases outside the gene matches. The germline gives CDR1 SGHTA, CDR2 FQGNSA. This CDR3 is built from 15 residues. CDR3 protein: CASSGLASYYNEQFF. The CDR3 nucleotides read TGTGCCAGCAGCGGACTAGCGTCTTACTACAATGAGCAGTTCTTC.